These 30 T cell receptor beta chains share one sample of origin, sequenced in a study of T cells in Graves' hyperthyroidism and ophthalmopathy. The source material, RNA transcripts, was used to amplify TCR beta CDR3 regions. Initially, a first-round RT-PCR of the TCR CDR3 employed the HTBI primer set. A single record per CDR3 protein comes from TCRdb applying MiXCR to the multiplex PCR reads. Seen here are roughly 280,000 distinct CDR3 sequences, 15% to 20% observed once, and the top ten hold over 45%. The sample taken for sequencing was blood. Every receptor here comes from a woman aged 55-70 years with Graves' ophthalmopathy.

The chain is built from TRBV15 and TRBJ1-3, with unresolved D. Per germline, CDR1 LNHNV and CDR2 YYDKDF (reference sequence). This CDR3 has 16 residues. With 0 bases removed from V and 2 bases from J, the gap between germline ends came to 11 bases. CDR3 in DNA: TGTGCCACCAGCAGAGATGCAGGCCTGACTGGAAACACCATATATTTT. Residues: CATSRDAGLTGNTIYF.

This clonotype was seen a few times. V gene TRBV18 combines with J gene TRBJ1-1, with D possibly being TRBD1 (6 bases). Looked up from germline, CDR1 is KGHSH and CDR2 is LQKENI. Trimming removed 3 bases from V and 3 bases from J, with 17 bases in between. The CDR3 is 16 residues long. CDR3 DNA sequence: TGTGCCAGCTCACCCTACGACAGGAGATGGGACACTGAAGCTTTCTTT. Translating it yields CASSPYDRRWDTEAFF. Together with reference TRBV18 and TRBJ1-1, the CDR3 gives the full variable domain: NAGVMQNPRHLVRRRGQEARLRCSPMKGHSHVYWYRQLPEEGLKFMVYLQKENIIDESGMPKERFSAEFPKEGPSILRIQQVVRGDSAAYFCASSPYDRRWDTEAFFGQGTRLTVV.

This clonotype was seen at least ten times. J is TRBJ2-1 and V is TRBV12-3 or TRBV12-4, with 10 bases fitting TRBD1. V shed 7 bases and J 1 base; nucleotides not matched to a gene: 7. The CDR3 is 16 amino acids. The CDR3 DNA follows: TGTGCCAGCAACCGCCGGGACAGGGGTTCCTACAATGAGCAGTTCTTC. The encoded protein is CASNRRDRGSYNEQFF.

In its sample, this clonotype was seen a few times. V is TRBV5-1 and J is TRBJ2-3, with TRBD1 as a possible D gene (5 bases). Germline CDR1 is SGHRS and CDR2 is YFSETQ. V lost 0 bases, J lost 0 bases, and 11 bases lay in between. The CDR3 totals 16 residues. CDR3 DNA: TGCGCCAGCAGCTTGGTGGGGCGGCCGAGCACAGATACGCAGTATTTT. Protein: CASSLVGRPSTDTQYF.

Comments on this clonotype: A read error may explain this, as a much larger clone is one base away. J is TRBJ2-5 and V is TRBV6-1; the D gene could be TRBD1 or TRBD2 (7 bases each). Germline values: CDR1 MNHNS, CDR2 SASEGT. The CDR3 has 16 amino acids. Trimming took off 0 bases at V and 5 bases at J, with 16 bases between the two ends. CDR3 residues: CASSEAGGGGDETQYF. The CDR3 nucleotides read TGTGCCAGCAGTGAAGCGGGGGGAGGGGGCGACGAGACCCAGTACTTC.

This clonotype was seen many times. V usage is TRBV6-1 and J usage is TRBJ2-3; 13 bases map to TRBD2. V shed 6 bases and J 6 bases; nucleotides not matched to a gene: 3. The CDR3 covers 14 residues. Per the germline V gene, CDR1 is MNHNS and CDR2 is SASEGT. The CDR3 is CASRGLAGADTQYF. In DNA form, the CDR3 reads TGTGCCAGCAGAGGACTAGCGGGAGCGGATACGCAGTATTTT.

This clonotype showed up many times. The rearrangement uses TRBV12-3 or TRBV12-4 and TRBJ1-2; TRBD1 might be the D (6 bases). Trimming shortened V by 6 bases and J by 4 bases, and 18 bases separated the two germline ends. The CDR3 loop spans 15 amino acids. The CDR3 sequence is CASSALGGQSYGYTF. The CDR3, as DNA: TGTGCCAGCAGCGCCCTGGGTGGACAGAGCTATGGCTACACCTTC.

This clonotype was counted only a few times. The chain has TRBV20-1 and TRBJ1-3, with D unclear. Per germline, CDR1 DFQATT and CDR2 SNEGSKA (reference sequence). This CDR3 is 14 amino acids long. The germline V and J ends were trimmed by 3 bases and 0 bases, with 9 bases remaining between them. CDR3 loop: CSARDFASGNTIYF. As DNA, the CDR3 is TGCAGTGCTAGGGACTTCGCCTCTGGAAACACCATATATTTT.

This chain links TRBV4-2 with TRBJ1-2; D possibly corresponds to TRBD1 (6 bases). V gave up 0 bases and J gave up 3 bases, with 11 bases separating them. The CDR3 has 15 residues. The germline gives CDR1 LGHNA, CDR2 YNFKEQ. The CDR3 region has the DNA TGTGCCAGCAGCCAAGACGCACAGGGTGACTATGGCTACACCTTC. Translating gives CASSQDAQGDYGYTF.

This clonotype was counted between two and nine times. CDR3: CASSLAPGTGGADTQYF. CDR3 in DNA: TGCGCCAGCAGCTTGGCACCCGGGACAGGGGGCGCAGATACGCAGTATTTT. This chain joins TRBV5-1 and TRBJ2-3; 12 nucleotides line up with TRBD1. CDR3 length: 17 residues. CDR1 is SGHRS, CDR2 YFSETQ, per germline. The J segment lost 4 bases and the V segment lost 0 bases, leaving 6 bases of the junction unmatched.

This clonotype came up many times. This chain joins TRBV18 and TRBJ2-7; the match to TRBD1 covers 7 bases. Germline lookup yields CDR1 KGHSH and CDR2 LQKENI. V trimming: 2 bases; J trimming: 5 bases; junction bases outside the gene matches: 6. The CDR3 runs to 14 residues. The CDR3 nucleotides read TGTGCCAGCTCACCAATGAGACAGGGTAACGAGCAGTACTTC. Translated, it gives CASSPMRQGNEQYF.

The V call is TRBV20-1, the J call TRBJ1-6; D gene ambiguous. Germline CDR1 and CDR2: DFQATT and SNEGSKA (reference sequence). This CDR3 is built from 16 residues. Trimming took off 5 bases at V and 13 bases at J, with 27 bases between the two ends. The CDR3 reads CSAAQNFVRLNSPLHF. DNA for the CDR3: TGCAGTGCTGCTCAAAACTTCGTCCGACTGAACTCCCCCCTCCACTTT.

The chain links TRBV20-1 to TRBJ1-1; D is perhaps TRBD1 (6 bases). V was trimmed by 1 base and J by 0 bases, leaving 21 bases between them. The CDR3 runs 18 residues. Germline V gene data show CDR1 as DFQATT and CDR2 as SNEGSKA (reference sequence). CDR3 loop: CSARVSKGGLRVNTEAFF. The CDR3 DNA is TGCAGTGCTAGAGTTTCGAAAGGGGGGTTGAGGGTGAACACTGAAGCTTTCTTT.

This clonotype showed up just a few times. The chain links TRBV4-3 to TRBJ1-3; no clear D gene. Trimming removed 1 base from V and 1 base from J, with 8 bases in between. CDR3 size: 15 residues. The V gene's germline CDR1 is LGHNA and CDR2 YSLEER. The CDR3 sequence: CASSQGLGSGNTIYF. CDR3 DNA sequence: TGCGCCAGCAGCCAAGGTCTGGGGTCTGGAAACACCATATATTTT.

This clonotype was detected ten times or more. This chain uses TRBV28 with TRBJ2-7, with 11 bases aligning to TRBD2. J lost 3 bases, V lost 6 bases, and 7 bases had no gene match. The CDR3 loop spans 15 amino acids. CDR1 is MDHEN, CDR2 SYDVKM, per germline. Here the CDR3 DNA reads TGTGCCAGCAGCATTACCGGGACTAGCGGCTACGAGCAGTACTTC. This translates into CASSITGTSGYEQYF. Complete variable domain (other parts from reference TRBV28 and TRBJ2-7): DVKVTQSSRYLVKRTGEKVFLECVQDMDHENMFWYRQDPGLGLRLIYFSYDVKMKEKGDIPEGYSVSREKKERFSLILESASTNQTSMYLCASSITGTSGYEQYFGPGTRLTVT.

This clonotype has a handful of counts. This rearrangement joins TRBV7-9 to TRBJ2-3; D is ambiguous. CDR3 length equals 12 residues. Germline V gives CDR1 SEHNR, CDR2 FQNEAQ (reference sequence). V was shortened by 5 bases and J by 4 bases, with 7 bases between the two germline ends. CDR3 protein: CASSAISDTQYF. The CDR3 DNA reads as TGTGCCAGCAGCGCGATCTCAGATACGCAGTATTTT.

This clonotype was counted only a few times. CDR3 loop: CSVATGTDYGYTF. The CDR3 coding sequence is TGCAGCGTCGCCACCGGGACCGACTATGGCTACACCTTC. This chain joins TRBV29-1 and TRBJ1-2, with a tentative D call TRBD1 (5 bases). The CDR3 consists of 13 residues. V lost 6 bases and J lost 3, with 14 bases in between. Germline V lookup: CDR1 SQVTM, CDR2 ANQGSEA.

The V call is TRBV15, the J call TRBJ2-7, with 8 bases matching TRBD2. CDR1 is LNHNV and CDR2 is YYDKDF in the germline V gene (reference sequence). J was trimmed by 5 bases and V by 3 bases; bases with no gene match: 3. This CDR3 comprises 13 residues. The CDR3 here is CATSSGRGNEQYF. For the CDR3, the DNA is TGTGCCACCAGCAGCGGGAGGGGGAACGAGCAGTACTTC. The whole variable domain, filled in from reference TRBV15 and TRBJ2-7, reads DAMVIQNPRYQVTQFGKPVTLSCSQTLNHNVMYWYQQKSSQAPKLLFHYYDKDFNNEADTPDNFQSRRPNTSFCFLDIRSPGLGDTAMYLCATSSGRGNEQYFGPGTRLTVT.

This clonotype has ten or more counts. The chain joins TRBV7-2 to TRBJ2-5; tentatively, D is TRBD1 or TRBD2 (5 bases each). Deletions cut 4 bases from V and 4 bases from J, with 16 bases between. Germline lookup yields CDR1 SGHTA and CDR2 FQGNSA. The CDR3 sequence is 15 residues long. The CDR3 region is CASSYEGGGGETQYF. The DNA for the CDR3 is TGTGCCAGCAGCTATGAGGGCGGTGGGGGAGAGACCCAGTACTTC.

This clonotype was recorded a few times. CDR3: CASSWKSWVETQYF. DNA for the CDR3: TGTGCCAGCAGTTGGAAGTCCTGGGTGGAGACCCAGTACTTC. The chain uses TRBV2 and TRBJ2-5, with D unresolved. The V gene's germline CDR1 is SNHLY and CDR2 FYNNEI. The CDR3 has 14 residues. The germline V and J ends were trimmed by 5 bases and 5 bases, with 15 bases remaining between them.

This clonotype was seen ten or more times. The gene calls are TRBV7-2 and TRBJ2-3; D tentatively fits TRBD1 or TRBD2 (5 bases each). Per the germline V gene, CDR1 is SGHTA and CDR2 is FQGNSA. The V and J ends lost 2 bases and 0 bases respectively, with 6 bases between them. The CDR3 is 14 amino acids. CDR3 loop: CASSLWGSTDTQYF. CDR3 coding DNA: TGTGCCAGCAGCTTATGGGGGAGCACAGATACGCAGTATTTT.

Ten or more counts support this clonotype. The chain carries TRBV7-9 and TRBJ2-7; D unresolved. V was clipped by 5 bases and J by 4 bases, with 12 bases between them. CDR3 length: 13 amino acids. The germline V gene has CDR1 SEHNR and CDR2 FQNEAQ (reference sequence). The CDR3 DNA follows: TGTGCCAGCAGCCAAAGCCCGTCGTACGAGCAGTACTTC. Translated, it gives CASSQSPSYEQYF.

This clonotype occurred a few times. The V and J genes are TRBV4-3 and TRBJ1-3, with unresolved D. The V end lost 1 base, the J end lost 0 bases, and 10 bases lay between the germline ends. Germline V gene sequence: CDR1 LGHNA, CDR2 YSLEER. CDR3 length equals 16 residues. The CDR3 spells CASSQVSSYSGNTIYF. DNA for the CDR3: TGCGCCAGCAGCCAAGTGTCTAGTTACTCTGGAAACACCATATATTTT.

V gene TRBV19 combines with J gene TRBJ2-2; a weak D match, TRBD1 (7 bases). The CDR3 runs to 14 residues. Looked up from germline, CDR1 is LNHDA and CDR2 is SQIVND (reference sequence). Between the trimmed V and J ends, which lost 5 bases and 13 bases, there was a span of 20 bases. This chain's CDR3 is CASSSTRDRELLFF. The CDR3 DNA reads as TGTGCCAGTAGTTCCACGCGGGACAGAGAATTGCTGTTTTTT.

Concerning this clonotype: Being one base from a much bigger clone, this may be a read error. V is TRBV9 and J is TRBJ2-7, with 7 bases matching TRBD1. V lost 4 bases and J lost 5; bases outside the gene matches: 6. The CDR3 extends over 13 amino acids. From germline, CDR1 is SGDLS and CDR2 YYNGEE. CDR3 loop: CASSTGQWNEQYF. The DNA for the CDR3 is TGTGCCAGCAGCACGGGACAGTGGAACGAGCAGTACTTC.

This clonotype was seen ten or more times. This rearrangement joins TRBV12-3 or TRBV12-4 to TRBJ1-1, with 10 bases matching TRBD1. V shed 5 bases and J 4 bases; nucleotides not matched to a gene: 10. The CDR3 is 16 residues long. As DNA, the CDR3 is TGTGCCAGCAGTCCGCCGACAGGGGGCGAGGGCACTGAAGCTTTCTTT. It codes for CASSPPTGGEGTEAFF.

The chain has TRBV19 and TRBJ2-1; D remains unclear. The germline gives CDR1 LNHDA, CDR2 SQIVND (reference sequence). V was pared by 0 bases and J by 7 bases, with 7 bases between. This CDR3 contains 13 residues. CDR3 coding DNA: TGTGCCAGTAGTATAGACGTCTGGAATGAGCAGTTCTTC. Its translation: CASSIDVWNEQFF.

This clonotype was counted many times. The rearrangement joins TRBV2 to TRBJ2-1; 8 bases agree with TRBD2. CDR1 and CDR2 from the germline V gene are SNHLY and FYNNEI. This CDR3 contains 17 residues. The J segment lost 8 bases and the V segment lost 4 bases, leaving 16 bases of the junction unmatched. The CDR3 reads CASSGNYGGGAMDEQFF. The CDR3 DNA follows: TGTGCCAGCAGTGGTAATTACGGGGGGGGGGCCATGGATGAGCAGTTCTTC.

This clonotype has ten or more counts. V and J are TRBV11-2 and TRBJ2-2, with 9 bases matching TRBD1. The length of the CDR3 is 14 residues. Germline CDR1 is SGHAT and CDR2 is FQNNGV. J was trimmed by 7 bases and V by 6 bases; bases with no gene match: 6. DNA for the CDR3: TGTGCCAGCAGTATCAACAGGGGGCTCGGGGAGCTGTTTTTT. This codes for CASSINRGLGELFF.

The chain joins TRBV11-2 to TRBJ1-2, with no clear D. The CDR3 runs 14 residues. The V and J ends lost 7 bases and 3 bases respectively, with 15 bases between them. Germline V lookup: CDR1 SGHAT, CDR2 FQNNGV. CDR3 in amino acids: CASNNLRVHYGYTF. In DNA form, the CDR3 reads TGTGCCAGCAACAATCTTAGAGTGCACTATGGCTACACCTTC.